This T cell receptor (beta chain) was observed in a study of follicular helper T cells after annual influenza vaccination. The length of the CDR3 is 13 residues. Trimming pared 6 bases from V and 3 bases from J, leaving 9 bases between. Germline values: CDR1 KGHSH, CDR2 LQKENI. Libraries were prepared by immunoSEQ multiplex PCR; TCRdb keeps only in-frame clonotypes and omits some of them. The table lists several thousand clones, roughly 80% of them singletons. The time point here: 2014-2015 season, 7 days after vaccination. The TCR sequence derives from an adult who received the influenza vaccine. The gene calls are TRBV18 and TRBJ2-1, with D possibly being TRBD2 (5 bases). The source was CXCR5+ CD38- circulating T follicular helper cells from blood, collected 7 days after influenza vaccination. The subset here: circulating Tfh, non-naive CD4+CXCR5+PD-1+ (ICOS+CD38+ or ICOS-CD38-). CDR3 DNA sequence: TGTGCCAGCTCCCGGGAACACTACAATGAGCAGTTCTTC. Translated: CASSREHYNEQFF.